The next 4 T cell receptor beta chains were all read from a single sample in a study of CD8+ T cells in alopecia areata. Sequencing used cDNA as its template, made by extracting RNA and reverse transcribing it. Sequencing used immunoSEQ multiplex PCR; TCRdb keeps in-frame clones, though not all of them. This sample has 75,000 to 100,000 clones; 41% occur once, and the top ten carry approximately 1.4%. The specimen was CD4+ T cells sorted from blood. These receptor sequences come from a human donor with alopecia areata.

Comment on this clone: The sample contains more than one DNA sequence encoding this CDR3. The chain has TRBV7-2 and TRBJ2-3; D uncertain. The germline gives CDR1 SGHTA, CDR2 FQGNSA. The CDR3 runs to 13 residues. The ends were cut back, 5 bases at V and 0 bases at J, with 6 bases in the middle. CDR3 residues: CASSRPSTDTQYF. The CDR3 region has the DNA TGTGCCAGCAGCCGCCCCAGCACAGATACGCAGTATTTT. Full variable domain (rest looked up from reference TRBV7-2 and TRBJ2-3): GAGVSQSPSNKVTEKGKDVELRCDPISGHTALYWYRQSLGQGLEFLIYFQGNSAPDKSGLPSDRFSAERTGGSVSTLTIQRTQQEDSAVYLCASSRPSTDTQYFGPGTRLTVL.

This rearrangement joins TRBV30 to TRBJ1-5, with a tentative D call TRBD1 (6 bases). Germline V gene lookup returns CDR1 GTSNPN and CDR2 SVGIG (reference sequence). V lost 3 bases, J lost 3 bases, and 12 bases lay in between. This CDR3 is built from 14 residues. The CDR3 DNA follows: TGTGCCTGGAGGGGGCCAGGGGACAATCAGCCCCAGCATTTT. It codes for CAWRGPGDNQPQHF. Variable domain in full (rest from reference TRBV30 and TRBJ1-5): SQTIHQWPATLVQPVGSPLSLECTVEGTSNPNLYWYRQAAGRGLQLLFYSVGIGQISSEVPQNLSASRPQDRQFILSSKKLLLSDSGFYLCAWRGPGDNQPQHFGDGTRLSIL.

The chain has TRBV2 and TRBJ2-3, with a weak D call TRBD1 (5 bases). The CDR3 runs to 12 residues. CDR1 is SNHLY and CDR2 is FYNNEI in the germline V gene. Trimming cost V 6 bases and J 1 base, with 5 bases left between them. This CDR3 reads CASRTGTDTQYF. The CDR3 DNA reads TGTGCCAGCAGGACAGGCACAGATACGCAGTATTTT.

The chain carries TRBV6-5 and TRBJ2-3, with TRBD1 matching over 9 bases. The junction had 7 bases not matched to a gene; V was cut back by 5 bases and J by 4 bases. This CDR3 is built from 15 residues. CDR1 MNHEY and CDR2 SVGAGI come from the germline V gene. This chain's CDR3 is CASSLEDRGADTQYF. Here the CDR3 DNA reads TGTGCCAGCAGTCTAGAGGACAGGGGAGCAGATACGCAGTATTTT.